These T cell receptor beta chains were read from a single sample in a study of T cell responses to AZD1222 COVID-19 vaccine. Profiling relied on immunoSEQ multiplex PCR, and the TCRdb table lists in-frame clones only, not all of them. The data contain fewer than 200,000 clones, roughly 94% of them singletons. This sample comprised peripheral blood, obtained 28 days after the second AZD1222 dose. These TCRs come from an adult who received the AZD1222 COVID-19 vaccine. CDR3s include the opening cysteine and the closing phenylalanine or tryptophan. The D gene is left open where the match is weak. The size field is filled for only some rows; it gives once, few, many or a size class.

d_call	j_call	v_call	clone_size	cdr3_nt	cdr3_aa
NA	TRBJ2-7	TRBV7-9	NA	TGTGCCAGCAGCTTAGCTGGCGTCAGGGGAGGCGAGCAGTACTTC	CASSLAGVRGGEQYF
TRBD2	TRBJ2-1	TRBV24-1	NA	TGTGCCACCAGTGAATATCGCGGGAGCCCGGGAGACAATGAGCAGTTCTTC	CATSEYRGSPGDNEQFF
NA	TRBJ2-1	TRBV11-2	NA	TGTGCCAGCAGCCAAGGGGCGATTGCTGAGCAGTTCTTC	CASSQGAIAEQFF
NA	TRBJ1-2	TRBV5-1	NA	TGCGCCAGCAGCTCACCAGGGACGCGTGGCTACACCTTC	CASSSPGTRGYTF
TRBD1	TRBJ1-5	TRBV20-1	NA	TGCAGTGCTAGTCGACAGGGGGCCAATCAGCCCCAGCATTTT	CSASRQGANQPQHF
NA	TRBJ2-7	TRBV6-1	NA	TGTGCCAGCAGTGAAGCTCTGGGACGGAACTCCTACGAGCAGTACTTC	CASSEALGRNSYEQYF
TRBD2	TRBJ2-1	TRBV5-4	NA	TGTGCCAGCAGCTCGTCCGGGAGGCGCCCCTTAGATGAGCAGTTCTTC	CASSSSGRRPLDEQFF
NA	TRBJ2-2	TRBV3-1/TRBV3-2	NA	TGTGCCAGCAGCCCCTTTCCCGGGGCCGGGGAGCTGTTTTTT	CASSPFPGAGELFF
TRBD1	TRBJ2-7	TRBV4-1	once	TGCGCCAGCAGCCACCCGAGGACAGGGGGGGGAAACTACGAGCAGTACTTC	CASSHPRTGGGNYEQYF
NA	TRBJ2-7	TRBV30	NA	TGTGCCTGGACGGACAGCTCCTACGAGCAGTACTTC	CAWTDSSYEQYF
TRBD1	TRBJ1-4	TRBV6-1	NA	TGTGCCAGCAGTGACCCTGTGACAGGGGTAAATGAAAAACTGTTTTTT	CASSDPVTGVNEKLFF
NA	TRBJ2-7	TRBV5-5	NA	TGTGCCAGCAGCTTGGAGCAGTCAATCTCCTACGAGCAGTACTTC	CASSLEQSISYEQYF
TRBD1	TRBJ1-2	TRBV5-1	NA	TGCGCCAGCAGCTTCGAAGGGACAGGGGGAGCGGGCTACACCTTC	CASSFEGTGGAGYTF
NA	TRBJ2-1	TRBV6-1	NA	TGTGCCAGCAGTGCCCGGAGACGGCCCCCATACAATGAGCAGTTCTTC	CASSARRRPPYNEQFF
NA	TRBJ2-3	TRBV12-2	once	TGTGCAAGTCGCCCCCGACTAGCGGGGATAGATACGCAGTATTTT	CASRPRLAGIDTQYF
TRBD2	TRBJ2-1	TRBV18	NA	TGTGCCAGCTCACCACCTGGGCTAGCGGTATCCTACAATGAGCAGTTCTTC	CASSPPGLAVSYNEQFF
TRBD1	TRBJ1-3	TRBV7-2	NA	TGTGCCAGCAGCGAGGGACAGGGAGCTCCAAACACCATATATTTT	CASSEGQGAPNTIYF
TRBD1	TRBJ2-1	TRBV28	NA	TGTGCCAGCAGTGCAGGGGGCGGGACCTACAATGAGCAGTTCTTC	CASSAGGGTYNEQFF
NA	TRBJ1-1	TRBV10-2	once	TGCGCCAGCAGTGGGGAGGGAGCAATATGGATCACTGAAGCTTTCTTT	CASSGEGAIWITEAFF
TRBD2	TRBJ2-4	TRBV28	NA	TGTGCCAGCAGTAACCGGATACAGCGGGGAAAAAACATTCAGTACTTC	CASSNRIQRGKNIQYF
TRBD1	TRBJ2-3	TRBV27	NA	TGTGCCAGCAACAGGGGGCGGGACACAGATACGCAGTATTTT	CASNRGRDTDTQYF
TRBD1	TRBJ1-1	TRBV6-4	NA	TGTGCCAGCAGTTCAGGGGGGGGGAACACTGAAGCTTTCTTT	CASSSGGGNTEAFF
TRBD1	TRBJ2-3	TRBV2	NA	TGTGCCAGCAACGAGGGGACAGGGTCCACAGATACGCAGTATTTT	CASNEGTGSTDTQYF
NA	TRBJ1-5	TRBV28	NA	TGTGCCAGCAGTTCCCCCCTAGGACAGAACAATCAGCCCCAGCATTTT	CASSSPLGQNNQPQHF
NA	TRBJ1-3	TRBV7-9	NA	TGTGCCAGCAGCTTAGCCAGCAGCGGCACCATATATTTT	CASSLASSGTIYF
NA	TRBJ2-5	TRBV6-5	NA	TGTGCCAGCAGTTACAAGGGCGGGTCCCGGTCGGGGACCCAGTACTTC	CASSYKGGSRSGTQYF
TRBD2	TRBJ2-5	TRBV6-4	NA	TGTGCCAGCAGTGCCGGGACTAGCGGGGGAGAGACCCAGTACTTC	CASSAGTSGGETQYF
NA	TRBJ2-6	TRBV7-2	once	TGTGCCAGCAGCTCAAAAGGGGTTTCCTCTGGGGCCAACGTCCTGACTTTC	CASSSKGVSSGANVLTF